Each of the 15 T cell receptor beta chains below was sequenced from the same sample in a study of blood T cell repertoires in COVID-19. The assay was immunoSEQ multiplex PCR, and TCRdb's table has in-frame clones only and misses some. Among some 50,000 clones listed, roughly four fifths were seen once. Material for sequencing was peripheral blood. The source of these receptors is a woman of 80 years or more with acute or convalescent COVID-19.

This chain uses TRBV30 with TRBJ2-3, with 9 bases that match TRBD1. Germline CDR1 and CDR2: GTSNPN and SVGIG (reference sequence). J lost 1 base, V lost 4 bases, and 6 bases had no gene match. The CDR3 totals 15 residues. The CDR3 protein is CAWMDRGRRTDTQYF. In DNA form, the CDR3 reads TGTGCCTGGATGGACAGGGGTCGACGCACAGATACGCAGTATTTT.

The J gene is TRBJ2-7, the V gene TRBV7-9; tentatively, D is TRBD1 (6 bases). The germline CDR1 and CDR2 sequences are SEHNR and FQNEAQ (reference sequence). The CDR3 has 15 residues. Trimming took off 1 base at V and 4 bases at J, with 14 bases between the two ends. CDR3: CASSLETGTTYEQYF. The DNA for the CDR3 is TGTGCCAGCAGCTTAGAGACCGGGACAACATACGAGCAGTACTTC.

The chain couples TRBV9 to TRBJ2-3, with TRBD2 matching 7 bases. V lost 0 bases to trimming and J lost 0 bases; unmatched junction nucleotides: 4. The CDR3 runs to 16 residues. Germline-derived CDR1 and CDR2 are SGDLS and YYNGEE. CDR3 region: CASSVGGGTSTDTQYF. The CDR3 nucleotides read TGTGCCAGCAGCGTAGGCGGGGGAACTAGCACAGATACGCAGTATTTT.

This clone was counted only a few times. The rearrangement joins TRBV5-1 to TRBJ2-3; D is possibly TRBD1 (5 bases). CDR3 length: 16 residues. The ends were cut back, 3 bases at V and 1 base at J, with 15 bases in the middle. Germline V gives CDR1 SGHRS, CDR2 YFSETQ. The CDR3 DNA reads TGCGCCAGCAGCTACAACACAGGACACCGCACAGATACGCAGTATTTT. Protein product: CASSYNTGHRTDTQYF. Full variable domain (outside the CDR3, taken from reference TRBV5-1 and TRBJ2-3): KAGVTQTPRYLIKTRGQQVTLSCSPISGHRSVSWYQQTPGQGLQFLFEYFSETQRNKGNFPGRFSGRQFSNSRSEMNVSTLELGDSALYLCASSYNTGHRTDTQYFGPGTRLTVL.

The chain links TRBV7-9 to TRBJ2-2; a weak D match, TRBD2 (5 bases). V was trimmed by 5 bases and J by 5 bases, leaving 15 bases between them. The CDR3 extends over 15 amino acids. Germline loops: CDR1 SEHNR, CDR2 FQNEAQ (reference sequence). DNA for the CDR3: TGTGCCAGCAGCACCGGACCCGGAGGTACCGGGGAGCTGTTTTTT. Encoded protein: CASSTGPGGTGELFF.

The V call is TRBV25-1, the J call TRBJ1-1; D uncertain. The CDR3 sequence is 13 residues long. V was cut by 3 bases and J by 7 bases, with 12 bases left in between. Germline V CDR1 and CDR2: MGHDK, SYGVNS. The CDR3 protein is CASSEGGSDEAFF. In nucleotides, the CDR3 is TGTGCCAGCAGTGAGGGAGGGTCGGATGAAGCTTTCTTT.

This sequence joins TRBV4-1 and TRBJ2-1; 7 bases agree with TRBD2. The V segment lost 6 bases and the J segment 4 bases; nucleotides outside the gene matches: 12. The CDR3 is 16 amino acids. Germline assignment: CDR1 MGHRA and CDR2 YSYEKL. Here the CDR3 reads CASRVAGTNKYNEQFF. Here the CDR3 DNA reads TGCGCCAGCAGGGTTGCCGGGACTAACAAATACAATGAGCAGTTCTTC.

The chain is built from TRBV4-1 and TRBJ1-1; TRBD1 matches 8 bases. Germline V gene data show CDR1 as MGHRA and CDR2 as YSYEKL. The CDR3 is 17 amino acids. V trimming: 4 bases; J trimming: 1 base; junction bases outside the gene matches: 11. The CDR3 DNA is TGCGCCAGCAGCCCCAGGGGGCGCGAAGAGACGAACACTGAAGCTTTCTTT. Translated, it gives CASSPRGREETNTEAFF.

This clone was recorded once. The rearrangement uses TRBV29-1 and TRBJ1-1; 7 bases are a match to TRBD1. Losses at the gene ends were 6 bases for V and 0 bases for J; bases not matched to a gene: 4. The CDR3 contains 13 residues. CDR1 is SQVTM, CDR2 ANQGSEA, per germline. CDR3 amino acids: CSVRQGMNTEAFF. The CDR3 bases are TGCAGCGTAAGACAGGGAATGAACACTGAAGCTTTCTTT. The full variable domain, completed using reference TRBV29-1 and TRBJ1-1, is SAVISQKPSRDICQRGTSLTIQCQVDSQVTMMFWYRQQPGQSLTLIATANQGSEATYESGFVIDKFPISRPNLTFSTLTVSNMSPEDSSIYLCSVRQGMNTEAFFGQGTRLTVV.

V usage is TRBV29-1 and J usage is TRBJ2-1, with TRBD2 as a possible D gene (5 bases). This CDR3 has 12 residues. V lost 4 bases and J lost 5, with 9 bases in between. CDR1 is SQVTM, CDR2 ANQGSEA, per germline. DNA for the CDR3: TGCAGCGTTGGCTCAGCGGACAATGAGCAGTTCTTC. It specifies CSVGSADNEQFF.

The CDR3 spells CASSWNTGELFF. CDR3 in DNA: TGTGCCAGCAGCTGGAACACCGGGGAGCTGTTTTTT. The chain couples TRBV12-3 or TRBV12-4 to TRBJ2-2; no clear D. The CDR3 length is 12 residues. V was trimmed by 6 bases and J by 1 base, leaving 3 bases between them.

CDR3 sequence (DNA): TGCGCCAGCAGCCAAGACTACGGGGGGCAGGGCAATCAGCCCCAGCATTTT. Translation gives CASSQDYGGQGNQPQHF. The rearrangement uses TRBV4-1 and TRBJ1-5, with D tentatively TRBD1 (6 bases). There are 17 residues in the CDR3. V shed 0 bases and J shed 2 bases, with 14 bases lying between them. CDR1 MGHRA and CDR2 YSYEKL come from the germline V gene.

This clone was seen a single time. The rearrangement links TRBV6-4 to TRBJ1-1, with 7 bases aligning to TRBD1. This CDR3 spans 15 amino acids. Germline V lookup: CDR1 MRHNA, CDR2 SNTAGT. Trimming removed 0 bases from V and 3 bases from J; junction bases left unmatched: 4. CDR3 protein: CASSDSYTGDTEAFF. CDR3 in DNA: TGTGCCAGCAGTGACTCTTACACAGGGGACACTGAAGCTTTCTTT.

J is TRBJ2-5 and V is TRBV7-2; the match to TRBD2 covers 13 bases. Trimming removed 0 bases from V and 4 bases from J; junction bases left unmatched: 2. Germline CDR1 and CDR2: SGHTA and FQGNSA. This CDR3 spans 16 amino acids. The CDR3 coding sequence is TGTGCCAGCAGCTTAGCGACTAGCGGGGGGCGAGAGACCCAGTACTTC. Its protein product is CASSLATSGGRETQYF.

V usage is TRBV19 and J usage is TRBJ1-1, with TRBD1 matching 10 bases. The CDR3 is 16 amino acids. Germline CDR1 reads LNHDA; CDR2 reads SQIVND (reference sequence). With V trimmed by 0 bases and J by 0 bases, 1 base remained unmatched. The DNA of the CDR3 is TGTGCCAGTAGTATAGATGGGACAGGGGTGAACACTGAAGCTTTCTTT. It yields the protein CASSIDGTGVNTEAFF.